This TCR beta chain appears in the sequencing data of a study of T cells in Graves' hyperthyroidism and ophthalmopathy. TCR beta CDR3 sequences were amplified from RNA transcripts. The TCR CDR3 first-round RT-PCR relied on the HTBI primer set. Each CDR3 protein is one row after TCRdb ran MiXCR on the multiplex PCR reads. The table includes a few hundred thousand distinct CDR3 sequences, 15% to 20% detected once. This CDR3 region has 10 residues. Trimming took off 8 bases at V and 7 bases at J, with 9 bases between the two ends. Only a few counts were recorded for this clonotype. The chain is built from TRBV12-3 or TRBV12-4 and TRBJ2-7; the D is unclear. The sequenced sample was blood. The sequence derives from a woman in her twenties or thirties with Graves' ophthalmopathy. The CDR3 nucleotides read TGTGCCAGCGGCCAGTGGGAGCAGTACTTC. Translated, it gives CASGQWEQYF.